Presented here are 25 T cell receptor beta chains from one specimen sequenced in a study of OX40 agonist ivuxolimab in advanced cancers. The protocol was immunoSEQ multiplex PCR, while the TCRdb copy is restricted to in-frame clones and leaves out a portion. The data hold some 77,000 clones, with about 86% observed a single time. The material sequenced was CD4+ or CD8+ T cells sorted from blood, taken in a trial of the OX40 agonist ivuxolimab. The receptors originated from an adult with an advanced solid tumor such as melanoma, head and neck, liver or kidney cancer.

The CDR3 nucleotides read TGTGCCAGCAGCTTATTCCGTAAGGTCGCGTACTTC. Encoded protein: CASSLFRKVAYF. The genes are TRBV7-2 and TRBJ2-5; no clear D. Looked up from germline, CDR1 is SGHTA and CDR2 is FQGNSA. The V end lost 2 bases, the J end lost 13 bases, and 14 bases lay between the germline ends. The CDR3 loop spans 12 amino acids.

This rearrangement joins TRBV30 to TRBJ2-3, with no clear D. V lost 2 bases and J 8 bases, leaving 11 bases between the germline ends. This CDR3 region has 12 residues. Germline-derived CDR1 and CDR2 are GTSNPN and SVGIG (reference sequence). CDR3 sequence: CAWSPPSGTQYF. The CDR3 DNA is TGTGCCTGGAGTCCACCTTCGGGTACGCAGTATTTT.

The rearrangement links TRBV2 to TRBJ1-2; D gene uncertain. The germline V gene has CDR1 SNHLY and CDR2 FYNNEI. The CDR3 contains 14 residues. Trimming pared 5 bases from V and 0 bases from J, leaving 10 bases between. The DNA of the CDR3 is TGTGCCAGCAGTTTGCGGCAGACTAACTATGGCTACACCTTC. This translates into CASSLRQTNYGYTF.

This clone was seen just once. This rearrangement joins TRBV11-2 to TRBJ2-1; no reliable D call. Germline V gene data show CDR1 as SGHAT and CDR2 as FQNNGV. Trimming removed 2 bases from V and 2 bases from J, with 10 bases in between. This CDR3 contains 15 residues. The DNA of the CDR3 is TGTGCCAGCAGCTTAAGACCGAATACCTACAATGAGCAGTTCTTC. It yields the protein CASSLRPNTYNEQFF.

This clone appeared a single time. The chain carries TRBV19 and TRBJ2-2; tentatively, D is TRBD1 (6 bases). Trimming stripped 7 bases from V and 6 bases from J, with 12 bases between. The CDR3 totals 13 residues. CDR1 and CDR2 from the germline V gene are LNHDA and SQIVND (reference sequence). The CDR3 sequence is CASNRVVAGELFF. For the CDR3, the DNA is TGTGCCAGTAACAGGGTAGTAGCCGGGGAGCTGTTTTTT.

This chain joins TRBV6-6 and TRBJ2-5; TRBD1 matches at 11 bases. Gene TRBJ2-7 matches the end of the DNA better, so the J call may be wrong. Per germline, CDR1 MNHNY and CDR2 SVGAGI (reference sequence). The CDR3 has 14 amino acids. The DNA for the CDR3 is TGTGCCAGCAGAAACGGACAGGGGGCTTACGAGCAGTACTTC. This encodes CASRNGQGAYEQYF.

The J gene is TRBJ1-1, the V gene TRBV5-1; no clear D. CDR3 length: 13 residues. CDR1 and CDR2 from the germline V gene are SGHRS and YFSETQ. V was pared by 2 bases and J by 3 bases, with 8 bases between. The CDR3 region has the DNA TGCGCCAGCAGCTTCGCGGATTACACTGAAGCTTTCTTT. Translated, it gives CASSFADYTEAFF.

Written as DNA, the CDR3 is TGTGCCAGCAGCTTATCCCCGAGGGGGAGCTCCTACAATGAGCAGTTCTTC. Protein sequence: CASSLSPRGSSYNEQFF. This sequence joins TRBV7-2 and TRBJ2-1; D possibly corresponds to TRBD1 (6 bases). The length of the CDR3 is 17 residues. Germline CDR1 SGHTA, CDR2 FQGNSA. Trimming pared 2 bases from V and 0 bases from J, leaving 14 bases between.

CDR3 nucleotides: TGTGCCAGCTCCCCCAGCCGCGGACAGGGGGCGGGCGAGCAGTACTTC. The encoded protein is CASSPSRGQGAGEQYF. The chain employs TRBV18 and TRBJ2-7; 11 bases align to TRBD1. CDR3 length: 16 amino acids. CDR1 and CDR2 from the germline V gene are KGHSH and LQKENI. V lost 6 bases to trimming and J lost 6 bases; unmatched junction nucleotides: 13.

The chain uses TRBV20-1 and TRBJ2-7; 7 bases fit TRBD2. The germline V gene encodes CDR1 DFQATT and CDR2 SNEGSKA (reference sequence). With V trimmed by 1 base and J by 6 bases, 0 bases remained unmatched. The CDR3 sequence is 11 residues long. CDR3 region: CSARGGGEQYF. DNA of the CDR3: TGCAGTGCTAGAGGGGGGGGCGAGCAGTACTTC.

The chain uses TRBV28 and TRBJ1-2; 8 bases align to TRBD1. CDR1 MDHEN and CDR2 SYDVKM come from the germline V gene. V lost 5 bases and J lost 4; bases outside the gene matches: 3. CDR3 size: 13 residues. For the CDR3, the DNA is TGTGCCAGCAGTCCCACAGGGGGCTATGGCTACACCTTC. Amino acids: CASSPTGGYGYTF.

Here the CDR3 reads CASRQTGGTEAFF. CDR3 nucleotide sequence: TGTGCCAGTAGACAGACGGGGGGGACTGAAGCTTTCTTT. This sequence joins TRBV19 and TRBJ1-1, with D possibly matching TRBD1 (5 bases). Between the trimmed V and J ends, which lost 6 bases and 5 bases, there was a span of 13 bases. Germline V gene sequence: CDR1 LNHDA, CDR2 SQIVND (reference sequence). This CDR3 has 13 residues.

The chain combines TRBV7-3 with TRBJ2-1; D uncertain. CDR1 SGHTA and CDR2 FQGTGA come from the germline V gene. The CDR3 totals 15 residues. Trimming took off 5 bases at V and 1 base at J, with 12 bases between the two ends. The CDR3 sequence: CASSAPKGSYNEQFF. The CDR3 bases are TGTGCCAGCAGCGCCCCAAAGGGTTCCTACAATGAGCAGTTCTTC.

Concerning this clone itself: Other DNA sequences of this sample code for an identical CDR3. The V call is TRBV11-1, the J call TRBJ1-1; perhaps TRBD1 as D (5 bases). The ends were cut back, 4 bases at V and 4 bases at J, with 10 bases in the middle. CDR3 size: 13 residues. Germline V CDR1 and CDR2: SGHAT, FQDESV (reference sequence). This chain's CDR3 is CASSSQGGTEAFF. The CDR3 region has the DNA TGTGCCAGCAGCTCTCAGGGAGGCACTGAAGCTTTCTTT.

The genes are TRBV5-1 and TRBJ2-7; the match to TRBD1 covers 8 bases. The CDR3 runs 15 residues. J gave up 12 bases and V 5 bases, and 19 bases lay outside the gene matches. Germline V gene lookup returns CDR1 SGHRS and CDR2 YFSETQ. The CDR3 DNA follows: TGCGCCAGCAGATACCAACCGGGACAGGAAGCCCTAGGGTACTTC. The encoded protein is CASRYQPGQEALGYF.

The rearrangement links TRBV29-1 to TRBJ2-7; TRBD2 agrees at 11 bases. Germline lookup yields CDR1 SQVTM and CDR2 ANQGSEA. The V segment lost 5 bases and the J segment 1 base; nucleotides outside the gene matches: 4. The CDR3 loop spans 14 amino acids. CDR3 nucleotide sequence: TGCAGCGTTTCCGGGACTAGCGGATCCTACGAGCAGTACTTC. It specifies CSVSGTSGSYEQYF.

Concerning this clone: A junction boundary mismatches the germline segment, possibly from a read error. The chain uses TRBV5-1 and TRBJ2-2; perhaps TRBD1 as D (6 bases). The CDR3 sequence is 16 residues long. Per germline, CDR1 SGHRS and CDR2 YFSETQ. The CDR3 region has the DNA TGCGCCAGCAGCTTGTCGGACAGCGCGAACACCGGGAAGCTGTTTTTT. Protein product: CASSLSDSANTGKLFF.

The chain uses TRBV11-2 and TRBJ1-1; 10 positions agree with TRBD1. The CDR3 runs to 15 residues. Losses at the gene ends were 1 base for V and 5 bases for J; bases not matched to a gene: 4. Germline CDR1 is SGHAT and CDR2 is FQNNGV. CDR3 amino acids: CASSLVGQGGTEAFF. The CDR3 DNA reads TGTGCCAGCAGCTTAGTCGGACAGGGGGGAACTGAAGCTTTCTTT.

The CDR3 here is CASSLGWREETQYF. The CDR3 DNA sequence: TGTGCCAGCAGCTTGGGATGGCGGGAAGAGACCCAGTACTTC. The chain joins TRBV11-2 to TRBJ2-5; tentative D call: TRBD2 (5 bases). Germline V gene data show CDR1 as SGHAT and CDR2 as FQNNGV. V lost 3 bases and J lost 3, with 11 bases in between. The CDR3 extends over 14 amino acids.

The chain links TRBV6-5 to TRBJ1-5; 7 positions agree with TRBD1. V lost 3 bases, J lost 4 bases, and 6 bases stayed unmatched. Germline V gene data show CDR1 as MNHEY and CDR2 as SVGAGI. The CDR3 is 15 amino acids. CDR3 region: CASSYQGGPNQPQHF. DNA for the CDR3: TGTGCCAGCAGTTATCAGGGGGGACCAAATCAGCCCCAGCATTTT.

This clone has a handful of counts. V gene TRBV29-1 combines with J gene TRBJ1-1; D is possibly TRBD1 (5 bases). V was clipped by 4 bases and J by 8 bases, with 14 bases between them. The CDR3 extends over 12 amino acids. Germline loops: CDR1 SQVTM, CDR2 ANQGSEA. The CDR3: CSVVGDGDEAFF. CDR3 sequence (DNA): TGCAGCGTTGTAGGGGACGGTGACGAAGCTTTCTTT. The whole variable domain, remainder taken from reference TRBV29-1 and TRBJ1-1, is SAVISQKPSRDICQRGTSLTIQCQVDSQVTMMFWYRQQPGQSLTLIATANQGSEATYESGFVIDKFPISRPNLTFSTLTVSNMSPEDSSIYLCSVVGDGDEAFFGQGTRLTVV.

This chain connects TRBV7-8 to TRBJ1-2; D gene uncertain. CDR3 length: 15 residues. Per germline, CDR1 SGHVS and CDR2 FQNEAQ. Trimming removed 6 bases from V and 0 bases from J, with 14 bases in between. The CDR3 is CASSLRSDTNYGYTF. The CDR3 DNA reads TGTGCCAGCAGTCTACGGAGCGATACTAACTATGGCTACACCTTC.

This clone was seen more than once but under ten times. V is TRBV2 and J is TRBJ2-5; 11 bases are a match to TRBD2. V shed 6 bases and J 4 bases; nucleotides not matched to a gene: 7. The germline V gene encodes CDR1 SNHLY and CDR2 FYNNEI. The CDR3 spans 15 residues. The CDR3 coding sequence is TGTGCCAGCAGGCCCGTAGCGGGAGGGTTAGAGACCCAGTACTTC. Encoded protein: CASRPVAGGLETQYF.

J is TRBJ1-1 and V is TRBV5-1; a possible D gene is TRBD1 (5 bases). The length of the CDR3 is 15 residues. Germline V gene sequence: CDR1 SGHRS, CDR2 YFSETQ. V was pared by 4 bases and J by 7 bases, with 20 bases between. CDR3 in amino acids: CASSLSPGTANEAFF. The CDR3 DNA sequence: TGCGCCAGCAGCCTGAGTCCCGGGACGGCAAATGAAGCTTTCTTT.

The CDR3 nucleotides read TGTGCCAGCAGCCTCCACAGGGGAGGTCTTTATGAAAAACTGTTTTTT. Encoded protein: CASSLHRGGLYEKLFF. The rearrangement uses TRBV7-2 and TRBJ1-4; TRBD1 aligns across 7 bases. Germline lookup yields CDR1 SGHTA and CDR2 FQGNSA. The CDR3 is 16 amino acids. The trim removed 5 bases at V and 6 bases at J, leaving 12 bases unmatched. Together with reference TRBV7-2 and TRBJ1-4, the CDR3 gives the full variable domain: GAGVSQSPSNKVTEKGKDVELRCDPISGHTALYWYRQSLGQGLEFLIYFQGNSAPDKSGLPSDRFSAERTGGSVSTLTIQRTQQEDSAVYLCASSLHRGGLYEKLFFGSGTQLSVL.